These 17 T cell receptor beta chains were sequenced from one sample in a study of blood T cell repertoires in COVID-19. Some clones are missing from TCRdb's copy, which holds only in-frame ones; the method was immunoSEQ multiplex PCR. The sample holds some 58,000 clones, over 75% seen once. The material sequenced was peripheral blood. The receptor set was obtained from a man in his forties with acute or convalescent COVID-19.

The chain recombines TRBV28 with TRBJ1-2; 9 bases match TRBD1. The CDR3 runs to 14 residues. Trimming cost V 3 bases and J 7 bases; bases outside gene matches: 6. The germline gives CDR1 MDHEN, CDR2 SYDVKM. CDR3 sequence: CASSLGTGRGGYTF. The CDR3 nucleotides are TGTGCCAGCAGTTTGGGGACAGGGAGGGGTGGCTACACCTTC.

This chain joins TRBV7-2 and TRBJ2-3; D is unclear. The CDR3 length is 14 residues. V was pared by 1 base and J by 3 bases, with 8 bases between. From germline, CDR1 is SGHTA and CDR2 FQGNSA. In DNA form, the CDR3 reads TGTGCCAGCAGCTTAGGTCCGGGTACAGATACGCAGTATTTT. Translation: CASSLGPGTDTQYF.

This clone appeared a few times. V and J are TRBV11-2 and TRBJ2-2; TRBD1 is a possible D gene (6 bases). The V gene's germline CDR1 is SGHAT and CDR2 FQNNGV. Trimming shortened V by 8 bases and J by 2 bases, and 15 bases separated the two germline ends. The length of the CDR3 is 15 residues. CDR3 amino acids: CASGQRDINTGELFF. In DNA form, the CDR3 reads TGTGCCAGCGGACAGAGGGACATAAACACCGGGGAGCTGTTTTTT. The full variable domain, with the rest looked up from reference TRBV11-2 and TRBJ2-2, is EAGVAQSPRYKIIEKRQSVAFWCNPISGHATLYWYQQILGQGPKLLIQFQNNGVVDDSQLPKDRFSAERLKGVDSTLKIQPAKLEDSAVYLCASGQRDINTGELFFGEGSRLTVL.

The V gene is TRBV6-6, the J gene TRBJ2-7, with 9 bases matching TRBD2. The V segment lost 5 bases and the J segment 4 bases; nucleotides outside the gene matches: 9. Looked up from germline, CDR1 is MNHNY and CDR2 is SVGAGI (reference sequence). The CDR3 runs 15 residues. The CDR3 spells CASSLWASGTYEQYF. The CDR3 DNA is TGTGCCAGCAGTCTCTGGGCTAGCGGGACATACGAGCAGTACTTC.

This chain uses TRBV11-3 with TRBJ2-3, with D maybe TRBD2 (5 bases). Per the germline V gene, CDR1 is SGHNT and CDR2 is YENEEA. This CDR3 has 14 amino acids. With 1 base removed from V and 2 bases from J, the gap between germline ends came to 7 bases. The CDR3 bases are TGTGCCAGCAGCTTAGGAGCGGACACAGATACGCAGTATTTT. Translated, it gives CASSLGADTDTQYF.

The J gene is TRBJ1-1, the V gene TRBV7-9; D not resolved. In germline, CDR1 is SEHNR, CDR2 FQNEAQ (reference sequence). Between the trimmed V and J ends, which lost 4 bases and 1 base, there was a span of 4 bases. This CDR3 has 12 amino acids. CDR3 coding DNA: TGTGCCAGCAGCTCACAGAACACTGAAGCTTTCTTT. It is translated as CASSSQNTEAFF.

The V call is TRBV19, the J call TRBJ1-2; 9 positions agree with TRBD1. CDR3 length: 13 residues. In germline, CDR1 is LNHDA, CDR2 SQIVND (reference sequence). J was trimmed by 4 bases and V by 6 bases; bases with no gene match: 3. The CDR3 coding sequence is TGTGCCAGTAGAGGGGACAGGGTCTATGGCTACACCTTC. It translates to CASRGDRVYGYTF.

The rearrangement uses TRBV19 and TRBJ1-2, with 9 bases fitting TRBD1. Germline V lookup: CDR1 LNHDA, CDR2 SQIVND (reference sequence). This CDR3 contains 14 residues. Trimming cost V 3 bases and J 3 bases; bases outside gene matches: 2. Written as DNA, the CDR3 is TGTGCCAGTAGTATTGGGGACAGGGACTATGGCTACACCTTC. Translating gives CASSIGDRDYGYTF.

The J gene is TRBJ2-1, the V gene TRBV24-1, with 10 bases that match TRBD2. This CDR3 contains 14 residues. V trimming: 7 bases; J trimming: 8 bases; junction bases outside the gene matches: 7. Germline V gene data show CDR1 as KGHDR and CDR2 as SFDVKD. The chain's CDR3 is CATSSGRASHEQFF. DNA of the CDR3: TGTGCCACCAGCAGCGGGAGGGCCTCCCATGAGCAGTTCTTC.

The rearrangement joins TRBV4-3 to TRBJ2-6; 10 nucleotides agree with TRBD1. Germline CDR1 reads LGHNA; CDR2 reads YSLEER. CDR3 length: 17 amino acids. With V trimmed by 0 bases and J by 3 bases, 2 bases remained unmatched. CDR3 in amino acids: CASSQETGGDGANVLTF. Written as DNA, the CDR3 is TGCGCCAGCAGCCAAGAGACAGGGGGCGATGGGGCCAACGTCCTGACTTTC.

This clone showed up just once. The V gene is TRBV5-4, the J gene TRBJ2-5; D is possibly TRBD1 (5 bases). Trimming cost V 4 bases and J 3 bases, with 7 bases left between them. The CDR3 totals 12 residues. Germline V gene data show CDR1 as SGHNT and CDR2 as YYREEE (reference sequence). Here the CDR3 DNA reads TGTGCCAGCAGCAAGACAGAAGAGACCCAGTACTTC. Its protein is CASSKTEETQYF.

The rearrangement joins TRBV18 to TRBJ2-2, with 9 bases fitting TRBD1. Trimming removed 4 bases from V and 5 bases from J; junction bases left unmatched: 8. This CDR3 comprises 16 residues. Germline V gene data show CDR1 as KGHSH and CDR2 as LQKENI. The CDR3 protein is CASSRIRDRVTGELFF. Written as DNA, the CDR3 is TGTGCCAGCTCACGTATCCGGGACAGGGTTACCGGGGAGCTGTTTTTT.

The V call is TRBV3-1 (or the pseudogene TRBV3-2), the J call TRBJ1-2; TRBD1 is a possible D gene (5 bases). The CDR3 extends over 15 amino acids. Germline CDR1 is LGHDT and CDR2 is YNNKEL (reference sequence). V lost 4 bases and J 6 bases, leaving 18 bases between the germline ends. DNA of the CDR3: TGTGCCAGCAGCCCGATGGGGGGACCCGGCGATGGCTACACCTTC. Protein: CASSPMGGPGDGYTF.

The chain carries TRBV5-6 and TRBJ1-1; D ambiguous. Germline V CDR1 and CDR2: SGHDT, YYEEEE. The V and J ends lost 4 bases and 4 bases respectively, with 8 bases between them. There are 12 residues in the CDR3. The CDR3 nucleotides read TGTGCCAGCAGCCCGCGGGGCACTGAAGCTTTCTTT. This codes for CASSPRGTEAFF.

This chain links TRBV7-9 with TRBJ2-7; 11 bases are a match to TRBD1. V lost 5 bases and J lost 6; bases outside the gene matches: 9. Germline V CDR1 and CDR2: SEHNR, FQNEAQ (reference sequence). The CDR3 covers 15 residues. The CDR3 sequence is CASSHPGTGGFEQYF. In DNA form, the CDR3 reads TGTGCCAGCAGCCACCCCGGGACAGGGGGTTTCGAGCAGTACTTC.

The rearrangement joins TRBV2 to TRBJ1-1, with 7 bases fitting TRBD1. Germline V lookup: CDR1 SNHLY, CDR2 FYNNEI. This CDR3 is built from 13 residues. Trimming removed 9 bases from V and 0 bases from J; junction bases left unmatched: 4. DNA for the CDR3: TGTGCCAGTGCCGGGACAGTGAACACTGAAGCTTTCTTT. Its protein product is CASAGTVNTEAFF.

The chain combines TRBV10-2 with TRBJ2-5, with a possible D match to TRBD2 (6 bases). V lost 3 bases, J lost 2 bases, and 10 bases lay in between. Looked up from germline, CDR1 is WSHSY and CDR2 is SAAADI. This CDR3 contains 14 residues. The chain's CDR3 is CASSDPGGQETQYF. CDR3 nucleotides: TGCGCCAGCAGTGATCCTGGGGGGCAAGAGACCCAGTACTTC.